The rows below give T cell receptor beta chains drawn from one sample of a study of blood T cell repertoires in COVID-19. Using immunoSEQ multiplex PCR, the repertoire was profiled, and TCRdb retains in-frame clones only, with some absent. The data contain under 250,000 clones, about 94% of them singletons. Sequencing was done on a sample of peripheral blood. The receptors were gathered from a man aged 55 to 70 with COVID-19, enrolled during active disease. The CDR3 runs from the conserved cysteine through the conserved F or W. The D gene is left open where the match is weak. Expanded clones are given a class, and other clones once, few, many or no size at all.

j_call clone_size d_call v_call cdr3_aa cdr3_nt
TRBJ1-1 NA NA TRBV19 CASSQGQNTEAFF TGTGCCAGTAGCCAGGGGCAGAACACTGAAGCTTTCTTT
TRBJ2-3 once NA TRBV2 CASIGAGATDTQYF TGTGCCAGCATAGGGGCAGGAGCAACAGATACGCAGTATTTT
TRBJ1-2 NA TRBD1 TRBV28 CASSFPLGTGEGYTF TGTGCCAGCAGTTTCCCCCTCGGGACAGGGGAAGGCTACACCTTC
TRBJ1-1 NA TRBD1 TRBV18 CASSPETGASLEAFF TGTGCCAGCTCACCAGAAACAGGGGCCTCACTTGAAGCTTTCTTT
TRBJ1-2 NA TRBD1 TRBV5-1 CASSLVSGQGGGYTF TGCGCCAGCAGCTTGGTGTCCGGACAGGGTGGCGGCTACACCTTC
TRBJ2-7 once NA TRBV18 CASSPNSRPYEQYF TGTGCCAGCTCACCAAACAGTCGACCCTACGAGCAGTACTTC
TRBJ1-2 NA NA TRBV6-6 CASSQTTGTGNGYTF TGTGCCAGCAGCCAAACAACGGGAACTGGGAATGGCTACACCTTC
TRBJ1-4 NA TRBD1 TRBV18 CASSPGQGRNEKLFF TGTGCCAGCTCACCTGGACAGGGACGTAATGAAAAACTGTTTTTT
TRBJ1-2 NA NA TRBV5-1 CASRQVSNYGYTF TGCGCCAGCAGACAGGTATCTAACTATGGCTACACCTTC
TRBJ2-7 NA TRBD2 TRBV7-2 CASSLFPGLAESYEQYF TGTGCCAGCAGCTTGTTCCCGGGACTAGCGGAGAGCTACGAGCAGTACTTC
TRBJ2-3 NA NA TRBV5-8 CASGGTRTDTQYF TGTGCCAGCGGGGGGACCCGCACAGATACGCAGTATTTT
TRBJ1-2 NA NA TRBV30 CAWSTGAGYTF TGTGCCTGGAGCACCGGAGCTGGCTACACCTTC
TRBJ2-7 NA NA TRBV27 CASSLSGEPYEQYF TGTGCCAGCAGTTTGTCCGGGGAACCCTACGAGCAGTACTTC